This TCR beta chain stems from a study of technical replicates of blood from several donors. CDR1 is MDHEN and CDR2 is SYDVKM in the germline V gene. There are 14 residues in the CDR3. The V and J ends lost 8 bases and 0 bases respectively, with 13 bases between them. Profiling relied on immunoSEQ multiplex PCR, and the TCRdb table lists in-frame clones only, not all of them. Of about 68,000 clones in the sample, roughly 97% were seen once. This sequence originates from a human donor in good health. What was sequenced was T cells isolated from PBMCs. The chain uses TRBV28 and TRBJ1-1; D is possibly TRBD1 (6 bases). For the CDR3, the DNA is TGTGCCAGCCTCTGGACAGCAATGAACACTGAAGCTTTCTTT. Protein sequence: CASLWTAMNTEAFF.